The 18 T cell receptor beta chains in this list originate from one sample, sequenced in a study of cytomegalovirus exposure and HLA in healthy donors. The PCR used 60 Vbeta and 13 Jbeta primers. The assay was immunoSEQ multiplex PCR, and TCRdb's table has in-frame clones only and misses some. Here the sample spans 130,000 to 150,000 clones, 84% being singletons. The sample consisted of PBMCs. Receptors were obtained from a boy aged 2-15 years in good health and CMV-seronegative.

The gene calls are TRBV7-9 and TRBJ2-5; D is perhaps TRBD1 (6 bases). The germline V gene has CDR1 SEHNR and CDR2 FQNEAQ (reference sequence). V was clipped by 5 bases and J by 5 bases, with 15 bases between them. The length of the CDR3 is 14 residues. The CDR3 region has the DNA TGTGCCAGCAGCCACTCTGACAGGCGGGAGACCCAGTACTTC. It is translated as CASSHSDRRETQYF. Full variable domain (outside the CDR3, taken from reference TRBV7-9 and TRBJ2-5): DTGVSQNPRHKITKRGQNVTFRCDPISEHNRLYWYRQTLGQGPEFLTYFQNEAQLEKSRLLSDRFSAERPKGSFSTLEIQRTEQGDSAMYLCASSHSDRRETQYFGPGTRLLVL.

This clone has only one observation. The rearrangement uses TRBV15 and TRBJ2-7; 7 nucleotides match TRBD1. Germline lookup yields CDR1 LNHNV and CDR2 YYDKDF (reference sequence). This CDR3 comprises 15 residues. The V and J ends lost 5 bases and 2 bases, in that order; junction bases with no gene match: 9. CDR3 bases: TGTGCCACCAGCCGTTTCAGGGGGAGTCCCTACGAGCAGTACTTC. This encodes CATSRFRGSPYEQYF. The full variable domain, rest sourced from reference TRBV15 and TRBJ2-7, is DAMVIQNPRYQVTQFGKPVTLSCSQTLNHNVMYWYQQKSSQAPKLLFHYYDKDFNNEADTPDNFQSRRPNTSFCFLDIRSPGLGDTAMYLCATSRFRGSPYEQYFGPGTRLTVT.

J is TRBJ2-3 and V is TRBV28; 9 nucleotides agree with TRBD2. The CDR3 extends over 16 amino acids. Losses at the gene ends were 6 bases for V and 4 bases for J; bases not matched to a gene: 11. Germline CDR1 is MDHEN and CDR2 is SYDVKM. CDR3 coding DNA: TGTGCCAGCAGCGCCGGGGCGGGAGGGTTTTCAGATACGCAGTATTTT. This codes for CASSAGAGGFSDTQYF.

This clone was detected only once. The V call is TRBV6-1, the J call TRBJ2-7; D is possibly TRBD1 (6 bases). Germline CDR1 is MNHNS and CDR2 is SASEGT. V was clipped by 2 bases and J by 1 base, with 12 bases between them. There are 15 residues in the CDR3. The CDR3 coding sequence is TGTGCCAGCAGTGAATGGACAGCGAAGTCCTACGAGCAGTACTTC. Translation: CASSEWTAKSYEQYF.

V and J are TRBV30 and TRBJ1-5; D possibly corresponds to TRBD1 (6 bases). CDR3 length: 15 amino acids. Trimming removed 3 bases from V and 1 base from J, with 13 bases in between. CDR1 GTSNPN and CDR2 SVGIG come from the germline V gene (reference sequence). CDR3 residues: CAWRGAGTSNQPQHF. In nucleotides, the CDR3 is TGTGCCTGGAGAGGGGCCGGGACAAGCAATCAGCCCCAGCATTTT.

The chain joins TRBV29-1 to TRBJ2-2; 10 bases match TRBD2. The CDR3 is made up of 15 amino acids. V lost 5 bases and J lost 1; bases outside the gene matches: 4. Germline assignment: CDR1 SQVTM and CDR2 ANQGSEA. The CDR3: CSVPLAGGNTGELFF. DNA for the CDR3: TGCAGCGTTCCCTTAGCGGGGGGGAACACCGGGGAGCTGTTTTTT.

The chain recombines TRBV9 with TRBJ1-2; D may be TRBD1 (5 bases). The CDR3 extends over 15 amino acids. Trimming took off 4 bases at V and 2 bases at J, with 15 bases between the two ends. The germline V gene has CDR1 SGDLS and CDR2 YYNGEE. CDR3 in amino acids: CASSRDSLPNYGYTF. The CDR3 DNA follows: TGTGCCAGCAGCAGAGACAGTCTGCCAAACTATGGCTACACCTTC. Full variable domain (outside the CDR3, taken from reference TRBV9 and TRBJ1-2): DSGVTQTPKHLITATGQRVTLRCSPRSGDLSVYWYQQSLDQGLQFLIQYYNGEERAKGNILERFSAQQFPDLHSELNLSSLELGDSALYFCASSRDSLPNYGYTFGSGTRLTVV.

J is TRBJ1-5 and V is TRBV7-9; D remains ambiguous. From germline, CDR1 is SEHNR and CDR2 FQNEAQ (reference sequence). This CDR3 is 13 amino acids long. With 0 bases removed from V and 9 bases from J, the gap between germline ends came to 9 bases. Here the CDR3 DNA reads TGTGCCAGCAGCTTAGCGCCGGGGTCGCCCCAGCATTTT. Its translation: CASSLAPGSPQHF.

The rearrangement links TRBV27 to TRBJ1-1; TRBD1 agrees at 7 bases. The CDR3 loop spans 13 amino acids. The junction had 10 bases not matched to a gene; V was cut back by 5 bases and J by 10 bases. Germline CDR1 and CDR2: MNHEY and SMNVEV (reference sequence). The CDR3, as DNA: TGTGCCAGCAGTCGAGGGACAGAACCGCCAGCTTTCTTT. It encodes CASSRGTEPPAFF.

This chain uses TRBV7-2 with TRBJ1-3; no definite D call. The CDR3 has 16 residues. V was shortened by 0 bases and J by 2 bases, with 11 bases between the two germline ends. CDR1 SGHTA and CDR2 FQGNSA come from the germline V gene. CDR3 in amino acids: CASSLARQVPGNTIYF. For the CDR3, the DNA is TGTGCCAGCAGCTTAGCCCGGCAGGTGCCTGGAAACACCATATATTTT.

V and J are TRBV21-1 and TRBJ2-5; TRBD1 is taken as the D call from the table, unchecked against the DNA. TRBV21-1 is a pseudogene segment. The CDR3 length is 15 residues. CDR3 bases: TGTGCCACCCAACTTGGGACAGACCTCCAAGAGACCCAGTACTTC. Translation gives CATQLGTDLQETQYF.

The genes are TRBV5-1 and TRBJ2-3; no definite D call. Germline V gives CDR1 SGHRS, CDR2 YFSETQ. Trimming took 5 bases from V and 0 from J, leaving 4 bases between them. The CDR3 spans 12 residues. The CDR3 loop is CASSISTDTQYF. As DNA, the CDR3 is TGCGCCAGCAGTATTAGCACAGATACGCAGTATTTT.

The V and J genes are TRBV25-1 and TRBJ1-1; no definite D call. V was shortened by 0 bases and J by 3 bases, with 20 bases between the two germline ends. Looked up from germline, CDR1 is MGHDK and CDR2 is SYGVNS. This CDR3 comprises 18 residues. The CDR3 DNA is TGTGCCAGCAGTGAATACCTAAGACTCCTCTTCTTATACACTGAAGCTTTCTTT. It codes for CASSEYLRLLFLYTEAFF.

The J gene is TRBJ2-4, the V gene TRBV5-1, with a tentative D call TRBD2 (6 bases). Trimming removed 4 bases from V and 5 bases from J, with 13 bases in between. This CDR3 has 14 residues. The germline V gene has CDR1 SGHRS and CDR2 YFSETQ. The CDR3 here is CASSLSGDENIQYF. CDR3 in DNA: TGCGCCAGCAGCCTTAGCGGCGACGAAAACATTCAGTACTTC.

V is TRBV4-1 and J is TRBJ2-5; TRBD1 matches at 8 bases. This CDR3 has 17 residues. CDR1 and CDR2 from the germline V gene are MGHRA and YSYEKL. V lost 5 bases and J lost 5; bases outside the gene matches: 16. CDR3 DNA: TGCGCCAGCAGCGGCGGATTTGGGACAGGAACCCAGGAGACCCAGTACTTC. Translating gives CASSGGFGTGTQETQYF.

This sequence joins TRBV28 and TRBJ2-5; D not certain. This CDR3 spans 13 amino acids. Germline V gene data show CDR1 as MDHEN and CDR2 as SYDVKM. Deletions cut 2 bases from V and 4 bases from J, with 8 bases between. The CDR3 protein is CASSLTEVETQYF. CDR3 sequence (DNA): TGTGCCAGCAGTTTAACAGAAGTAGAGACCCAGTACTTC. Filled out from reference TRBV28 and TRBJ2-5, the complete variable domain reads DVKVTQSSRYLVKRTGEKVFLECVQDMDHENMFWYRQDPGLGLRLIYFSYDVKMKEKGDIPEGYSVSREKKERFSLILESASTNQTSMYLCASSLTEVETQYFGPGTRLLVL.

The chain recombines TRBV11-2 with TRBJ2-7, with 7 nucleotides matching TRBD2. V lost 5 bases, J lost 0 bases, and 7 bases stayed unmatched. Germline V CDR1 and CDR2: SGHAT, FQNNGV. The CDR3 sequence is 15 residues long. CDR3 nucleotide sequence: TGTGCCAGCAGCATCGCGGGAGTCCTCTCCTACGAGCAGTACTTC. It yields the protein CASSIAGVLSYEQYF.

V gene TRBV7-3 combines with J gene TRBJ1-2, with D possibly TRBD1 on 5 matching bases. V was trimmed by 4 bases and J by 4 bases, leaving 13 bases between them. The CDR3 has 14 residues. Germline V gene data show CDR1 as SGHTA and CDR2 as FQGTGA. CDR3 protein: CASSSPRGVYGYTF. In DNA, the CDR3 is TGTGCCAGCAGCTCCCCTCGGGGGGTCTATGGCTACACCTTC.